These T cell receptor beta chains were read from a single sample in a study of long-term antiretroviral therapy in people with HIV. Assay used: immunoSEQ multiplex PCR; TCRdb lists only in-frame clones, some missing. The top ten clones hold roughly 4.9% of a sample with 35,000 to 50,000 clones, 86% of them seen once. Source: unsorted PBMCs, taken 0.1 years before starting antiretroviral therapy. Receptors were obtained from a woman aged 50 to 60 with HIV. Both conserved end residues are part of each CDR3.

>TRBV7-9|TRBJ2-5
CASSSGLAGARQETQYF
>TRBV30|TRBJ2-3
CAWSVGGRGDTQYF
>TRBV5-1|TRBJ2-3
CASSPYPAGTDTQYF
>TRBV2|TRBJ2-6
CASSEDGSGANVLTF
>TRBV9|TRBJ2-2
CASSVSGGRTGELFF
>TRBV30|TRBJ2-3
CAWGGQGMNTQYF
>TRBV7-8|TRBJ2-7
CASRTGSEQYF
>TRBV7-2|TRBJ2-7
CASSLGLAGYYEQYF
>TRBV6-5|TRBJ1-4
CASARSANEKLFF
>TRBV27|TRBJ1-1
CASSWATTGTEAFF
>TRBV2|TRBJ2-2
CASSVGPTGELFF
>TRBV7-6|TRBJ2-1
CASSLEPGTYNEQFF
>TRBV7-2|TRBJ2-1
CASSLSGRGLSGEQFF
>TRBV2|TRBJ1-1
CASSEAAGNTEAFF
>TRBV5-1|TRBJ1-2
CASSLGDPTYGYTF
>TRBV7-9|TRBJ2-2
CASSLGPSGGDRIGELFF
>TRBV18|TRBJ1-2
CASSSGQGPYGYTF
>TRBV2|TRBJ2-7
CASSEAAGNGIYEQYF
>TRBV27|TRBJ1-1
CASSQGGNTEAFF
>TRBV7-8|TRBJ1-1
CASSLVSGKNTEAFF
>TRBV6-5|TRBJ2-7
CASTTGQGLSYEQYF
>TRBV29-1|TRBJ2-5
CSVEKSRQETQYF
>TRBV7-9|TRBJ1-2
CASSLAGDRAGDGYTF
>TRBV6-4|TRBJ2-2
CASKAGTSGGAGTGELFF
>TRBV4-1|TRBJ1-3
CASSQGRRTGESGNTIYF
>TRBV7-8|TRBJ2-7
CASSLAGAGSYEQYF
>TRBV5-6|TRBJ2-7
CASSFPDFYEQYF
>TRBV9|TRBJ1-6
CASSGGQNNSPLHF
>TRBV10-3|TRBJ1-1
CAIGEGQGRMGTEAFF
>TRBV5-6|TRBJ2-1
CASTPTGLLGQFF
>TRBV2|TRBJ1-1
CASSGVRGTGDGAEAFF
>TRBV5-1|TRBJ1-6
CASSPDPSSPLHF
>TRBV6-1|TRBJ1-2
CASSGGHNYGYTF
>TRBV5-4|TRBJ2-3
CASSLVRAPISTDTQYF
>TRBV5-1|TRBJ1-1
CASSLDPGTGNTEAFF
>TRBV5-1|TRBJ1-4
CASSLGGVPTNEKLFF
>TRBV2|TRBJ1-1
CASREQGTNTEAFF
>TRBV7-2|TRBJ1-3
CASSLGWTGRSGNTIYF